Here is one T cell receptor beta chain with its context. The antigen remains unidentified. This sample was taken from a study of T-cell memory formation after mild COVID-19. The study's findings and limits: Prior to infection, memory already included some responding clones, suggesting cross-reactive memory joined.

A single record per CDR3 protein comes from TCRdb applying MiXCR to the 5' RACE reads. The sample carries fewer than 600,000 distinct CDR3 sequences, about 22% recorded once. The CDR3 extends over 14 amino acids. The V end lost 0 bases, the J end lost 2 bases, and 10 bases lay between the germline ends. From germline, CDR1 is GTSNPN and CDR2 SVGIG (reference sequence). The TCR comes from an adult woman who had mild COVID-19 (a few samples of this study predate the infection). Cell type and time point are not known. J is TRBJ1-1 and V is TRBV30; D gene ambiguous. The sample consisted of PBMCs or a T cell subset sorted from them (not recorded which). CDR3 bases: TGTGCCTGGAGTGTACCCTTGACTAACACTGAAGCTTTCTTT. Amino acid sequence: CAWSVPLTNTEAFF.